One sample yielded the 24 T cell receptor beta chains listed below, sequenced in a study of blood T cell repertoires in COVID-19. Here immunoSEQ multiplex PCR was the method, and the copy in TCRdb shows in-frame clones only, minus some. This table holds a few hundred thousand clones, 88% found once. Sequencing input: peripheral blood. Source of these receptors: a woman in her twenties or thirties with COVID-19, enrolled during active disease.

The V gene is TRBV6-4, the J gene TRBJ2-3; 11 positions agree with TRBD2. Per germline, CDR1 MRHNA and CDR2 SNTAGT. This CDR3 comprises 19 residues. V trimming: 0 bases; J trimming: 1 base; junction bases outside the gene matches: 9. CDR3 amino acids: CASSDSEGLAERGTDTQYF. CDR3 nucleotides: TGTGCCAGCAGTGACTCGGAGGGACTAGCGGAAAGAGGCACAGATACGCAGTATTTT.

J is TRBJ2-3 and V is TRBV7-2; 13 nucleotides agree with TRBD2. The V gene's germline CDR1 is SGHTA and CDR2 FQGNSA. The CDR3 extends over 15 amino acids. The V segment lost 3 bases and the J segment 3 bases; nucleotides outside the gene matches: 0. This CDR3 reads CASSLGLAGTDTQYF. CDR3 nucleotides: TGTGCCAGCAGCTTGGGACTAGCGGGAACAGATACGCAGTATTTT.

Written as DNA, the CDR3 is TGCGCCAGCAGCCCATCCCCGCTAGCGGGAGGGGGTACGCAGTATTTT. It is translated as CASSPSPLAGGGTQYF. The J gene is TRBJ2-3, the V gene TRBV4-1, with TRBD2 matching over 12 bases. CDR1 and CDR2 (germline): MGHRA, YSYEKL. The CDR3 has 16 amino acids. Germline trimming cut 4 bases from V and 8 bases from J; bases unmatched to any gene: 10.

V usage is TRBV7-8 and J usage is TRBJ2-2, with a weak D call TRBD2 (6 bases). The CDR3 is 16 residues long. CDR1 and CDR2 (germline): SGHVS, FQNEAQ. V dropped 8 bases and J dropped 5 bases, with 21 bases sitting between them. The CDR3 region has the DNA TGTGCCAGCGGGCCAACCGCCGGGGGACGAACCGGGGAGCTGTTTTTT. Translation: CASGPTAGGRTGELFF.

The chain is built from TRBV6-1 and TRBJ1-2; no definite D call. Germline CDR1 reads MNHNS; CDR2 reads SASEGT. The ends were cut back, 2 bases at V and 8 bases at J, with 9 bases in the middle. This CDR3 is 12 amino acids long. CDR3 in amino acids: CASSELDRGYTF. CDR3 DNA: TGTGCCAGCAGTGAACTAGATCGAGGCTACACCTTC.

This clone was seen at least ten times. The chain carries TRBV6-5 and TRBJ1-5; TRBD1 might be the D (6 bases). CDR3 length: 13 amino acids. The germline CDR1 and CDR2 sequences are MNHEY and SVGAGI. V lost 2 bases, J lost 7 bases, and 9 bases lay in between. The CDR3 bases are TGTGCCAGCAGTTACGGCACAGGGCAGCCCCAGCATTTT. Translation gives CASSYGTGQPQHF.

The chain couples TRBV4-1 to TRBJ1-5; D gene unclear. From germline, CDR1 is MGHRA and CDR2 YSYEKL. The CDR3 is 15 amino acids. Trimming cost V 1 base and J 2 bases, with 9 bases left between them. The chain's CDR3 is CASSQVKEGNQPQHF. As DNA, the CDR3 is TGCGCCAGCAGCCAAGTGAAGGAGGGCAATCAGCCCCAGCATTTT.

The CDR3 region has the DNA TGTGCCACCAGTGCCCATCCAGGGGGCTACGAGCAGTACGTC. As protein: CATSAHPGGYEQYV. This chain joins TRBV24-1 and TRBJ2-7; 7 bases agree with TRBD1. Germline CDR1 reads KGHDR; CDR2 reads SFDVKD. J gave up 3 bases and V 5 bases, and 6 bases lay outside the gene matches. The CDR3 has 14 residues.

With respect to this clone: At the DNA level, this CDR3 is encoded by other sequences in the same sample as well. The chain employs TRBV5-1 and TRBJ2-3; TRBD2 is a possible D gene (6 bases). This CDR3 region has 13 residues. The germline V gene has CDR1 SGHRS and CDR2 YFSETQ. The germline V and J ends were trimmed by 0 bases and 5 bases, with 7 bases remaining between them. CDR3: CASSLVGGDTQYF. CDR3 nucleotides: TGCGCCAGCAGCTTGGTCGGGGGAGATACGCAGTATTTT.

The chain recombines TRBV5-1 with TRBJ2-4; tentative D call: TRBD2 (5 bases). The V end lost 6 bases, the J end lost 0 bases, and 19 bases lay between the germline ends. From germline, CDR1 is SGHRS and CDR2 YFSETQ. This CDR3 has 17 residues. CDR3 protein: CASTQNPGILAKNIQYF. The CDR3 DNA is TGCGCCAGCACCCAGAACCCCGGGATATTAGCCAAAAACATTCAGTACTTC. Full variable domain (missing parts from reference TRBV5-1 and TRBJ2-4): KAGVTQTPRYLIKTRGQQVTLSCSPISGHRSVSWYQQTPGQGLQFLFEYFSETQRNKGNFPGRFSGRQFSNSRSEMNVSTLELGDSALYLCASTQNPGILAKNIQYFGAGTRLSVL.

This CDR3 reads CASSIGLAGGYNEQFF. CDR3 DNA sequence: TGTGCCAGTAGTATAGGGTTAGCGGGTGGCTACAATGAGCAGTTCTTC. The rearrangement uses TRBV19 and TRBJ2-1, with TRBD2 matching over 7 bases. CDR1 and CDR2 from the germline V gene are LNHDA and SQIVND (reference sequence). The CDR3 has 16 residues. V shed 1 base, J shed 3 bases, and the junction held 6 bases outside the gene matches.

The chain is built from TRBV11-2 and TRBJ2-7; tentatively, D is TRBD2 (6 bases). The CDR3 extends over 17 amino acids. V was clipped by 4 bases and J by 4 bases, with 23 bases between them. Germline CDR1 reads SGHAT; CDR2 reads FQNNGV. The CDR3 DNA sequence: TGTGCCAGCAGCTCAGGGCCTCCCGGGACTTGGGCTTACGAGCAGTACTTC. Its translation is CASSSGPPGTWAYEQYF. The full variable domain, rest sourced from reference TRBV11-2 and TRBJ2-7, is EAGVAQSPRYKIIEKRQSVAFWCNPISGHATLYWYQQILGQGPKLLIQFQNNGVVDDSQLPKDRFSAERLKGVDSTLKIQPAKLEDSAVYLCASSSGPPGTWAYEQYFGPGTRLTVT.

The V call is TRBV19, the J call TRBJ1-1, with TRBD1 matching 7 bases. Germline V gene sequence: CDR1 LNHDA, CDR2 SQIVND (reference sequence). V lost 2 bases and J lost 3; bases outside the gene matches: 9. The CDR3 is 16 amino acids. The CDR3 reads CASSIYQGGAYTEAFF. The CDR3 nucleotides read TGTGCCAGTAGTATATATCAAGGGGGCGCTTACACTGAAGCTTTCTTT.

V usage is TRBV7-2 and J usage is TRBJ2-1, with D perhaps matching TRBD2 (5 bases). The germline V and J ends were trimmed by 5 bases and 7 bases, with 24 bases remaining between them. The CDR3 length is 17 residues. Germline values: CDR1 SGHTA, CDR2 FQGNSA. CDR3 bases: TGTGCCAGCAGCCAGACCCCATTCAGTCAGCCGGGGAATGAGCAGTTCTTC. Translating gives CASSQTPFSQPGNEQFF.

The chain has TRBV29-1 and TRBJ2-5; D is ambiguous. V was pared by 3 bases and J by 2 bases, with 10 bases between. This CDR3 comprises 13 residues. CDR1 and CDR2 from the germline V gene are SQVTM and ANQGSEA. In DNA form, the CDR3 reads TGCAGCGTTGACAAGAGCGAGCAAGAGACCCAGTACTTC. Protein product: CSVDKSEQETQYF.

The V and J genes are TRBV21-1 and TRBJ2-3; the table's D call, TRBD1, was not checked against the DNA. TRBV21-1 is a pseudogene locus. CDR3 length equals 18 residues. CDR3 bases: TGTGCCAGCACCCTTACCGGGACAGGGTCCCCCGTCACAGATACGCAGTATTTT. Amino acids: CASTLTGTGSPVTDTQYF.

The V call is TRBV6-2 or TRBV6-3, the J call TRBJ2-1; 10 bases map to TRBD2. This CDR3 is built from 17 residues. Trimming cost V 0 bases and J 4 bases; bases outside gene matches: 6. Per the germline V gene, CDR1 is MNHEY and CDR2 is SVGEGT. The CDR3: CASSYSPLAGVYNEQFF. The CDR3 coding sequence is TGTGCCAGCAGTTACTCGCCCCTAGCGGGGGTGTACAATGAGCAGTTCTTC.

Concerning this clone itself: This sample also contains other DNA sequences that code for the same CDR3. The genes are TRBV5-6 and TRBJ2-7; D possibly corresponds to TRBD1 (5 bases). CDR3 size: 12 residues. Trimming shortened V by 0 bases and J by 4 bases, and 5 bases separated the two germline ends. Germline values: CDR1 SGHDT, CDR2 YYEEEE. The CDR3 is CASSLEGYEQYF. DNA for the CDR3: TGTGCCAGCAGCTTGGAGGGGTACGAGCAGTACTTC.

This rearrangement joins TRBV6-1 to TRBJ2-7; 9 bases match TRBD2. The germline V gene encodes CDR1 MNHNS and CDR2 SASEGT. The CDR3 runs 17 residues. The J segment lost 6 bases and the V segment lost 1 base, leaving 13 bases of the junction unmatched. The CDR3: CASSEGLAGRPSGEQYV. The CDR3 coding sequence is TGTGCCAGCAGTGAAGGTCTAGCGGGAAGACCCTCCGGCGAGCAGTACGTC.

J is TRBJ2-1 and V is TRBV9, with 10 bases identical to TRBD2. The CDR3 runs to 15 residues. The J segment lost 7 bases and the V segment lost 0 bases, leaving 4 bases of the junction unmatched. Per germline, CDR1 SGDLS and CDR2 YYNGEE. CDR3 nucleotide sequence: TGTGCCAGCAGCGTAGGGCTAGCGGGAGTGAATGAGCAGTTCTTC. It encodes CASSVGLAGVNEQFF. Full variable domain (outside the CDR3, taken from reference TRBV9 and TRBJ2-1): DSGVTQTPKHLITATGQRVTLRCSPRSGDLSVYWYQQSLDQGLQFLIQYYNGEERAKGNILERFSAQQFPDLHSELNLSSLELGDSALYFCASSVGLAGVNEQFFGPGTRLTVL.

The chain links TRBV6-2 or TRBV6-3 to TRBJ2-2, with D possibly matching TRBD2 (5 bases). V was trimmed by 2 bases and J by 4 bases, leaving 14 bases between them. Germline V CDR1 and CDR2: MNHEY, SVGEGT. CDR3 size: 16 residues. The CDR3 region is CASSYGRGRGTGELFF. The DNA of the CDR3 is TGTGCCAGCAGTTACGGTCGGGGTCGGGGCACCGGGGAGCTGTTTTTT.

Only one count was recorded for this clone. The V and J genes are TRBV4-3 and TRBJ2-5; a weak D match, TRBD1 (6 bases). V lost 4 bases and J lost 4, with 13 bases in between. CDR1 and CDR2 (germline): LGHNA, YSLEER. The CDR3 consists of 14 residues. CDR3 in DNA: TGCGCCAGCAGCCGAATACAGGGTGGAGAGACCCAGTACTTC. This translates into CASSRIQGGETQYF.

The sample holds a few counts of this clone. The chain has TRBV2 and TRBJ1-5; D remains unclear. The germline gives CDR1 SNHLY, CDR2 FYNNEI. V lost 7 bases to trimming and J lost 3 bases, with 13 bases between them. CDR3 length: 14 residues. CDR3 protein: CASTRSQNNQPQHF. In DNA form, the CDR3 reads TGTGCCAGCACCCGATCGCAGAACAATCAGCCCCAGCATTTT.

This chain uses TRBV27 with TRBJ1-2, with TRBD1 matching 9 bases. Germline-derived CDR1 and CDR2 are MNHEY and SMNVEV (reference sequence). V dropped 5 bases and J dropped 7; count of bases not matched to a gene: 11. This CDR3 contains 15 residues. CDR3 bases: TGTGCCAGCAGTATCTCGGGGACAGGGTATGGTGGCTACACCTTC. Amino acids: CASSISGTGYGGYTF.